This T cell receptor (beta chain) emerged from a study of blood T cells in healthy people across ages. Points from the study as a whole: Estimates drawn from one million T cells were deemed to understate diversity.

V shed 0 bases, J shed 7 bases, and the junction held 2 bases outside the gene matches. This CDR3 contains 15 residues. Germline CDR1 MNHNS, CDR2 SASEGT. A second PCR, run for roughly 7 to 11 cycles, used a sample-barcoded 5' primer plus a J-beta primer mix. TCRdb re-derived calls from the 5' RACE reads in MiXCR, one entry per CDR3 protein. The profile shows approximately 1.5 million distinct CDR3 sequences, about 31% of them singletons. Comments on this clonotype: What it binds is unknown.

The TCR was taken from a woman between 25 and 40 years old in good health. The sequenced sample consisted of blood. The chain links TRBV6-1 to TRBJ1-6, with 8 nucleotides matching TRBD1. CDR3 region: CASSEARTGNSPLHF. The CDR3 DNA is TGTGCCAGCAGTGAAGCGCGGACAGGGAATTCACCCCTCCACTTT.